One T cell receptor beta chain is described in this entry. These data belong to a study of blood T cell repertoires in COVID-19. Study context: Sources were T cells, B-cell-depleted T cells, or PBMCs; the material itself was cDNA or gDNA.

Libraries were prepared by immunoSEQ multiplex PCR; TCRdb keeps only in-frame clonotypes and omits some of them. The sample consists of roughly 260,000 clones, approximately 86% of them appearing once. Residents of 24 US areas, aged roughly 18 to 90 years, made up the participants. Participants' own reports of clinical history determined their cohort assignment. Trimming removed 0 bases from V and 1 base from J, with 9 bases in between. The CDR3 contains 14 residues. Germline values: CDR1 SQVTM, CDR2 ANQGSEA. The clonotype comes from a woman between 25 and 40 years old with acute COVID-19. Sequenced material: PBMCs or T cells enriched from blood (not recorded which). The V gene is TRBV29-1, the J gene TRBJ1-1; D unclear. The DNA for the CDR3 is TGCAGCGTTGAAGATCGGCGGCGGAACACTGAAGCTTTCTTT. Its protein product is CSVEDRRRNTEAFF.